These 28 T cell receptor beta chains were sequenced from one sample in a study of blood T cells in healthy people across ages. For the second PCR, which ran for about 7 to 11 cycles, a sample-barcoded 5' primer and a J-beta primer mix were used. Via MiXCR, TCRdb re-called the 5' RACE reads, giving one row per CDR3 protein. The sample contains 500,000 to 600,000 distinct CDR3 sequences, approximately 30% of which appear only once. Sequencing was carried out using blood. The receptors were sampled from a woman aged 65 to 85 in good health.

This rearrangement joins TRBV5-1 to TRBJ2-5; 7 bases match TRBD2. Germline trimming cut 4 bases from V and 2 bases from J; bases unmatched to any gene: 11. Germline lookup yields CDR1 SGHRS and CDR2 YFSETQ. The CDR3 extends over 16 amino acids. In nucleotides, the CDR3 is TGCGCCAGCAGCCTGAATTCAGGGCGGGGGCAAGAGACCCAGTACTTC. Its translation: CASSLNSGRGQETQYF.

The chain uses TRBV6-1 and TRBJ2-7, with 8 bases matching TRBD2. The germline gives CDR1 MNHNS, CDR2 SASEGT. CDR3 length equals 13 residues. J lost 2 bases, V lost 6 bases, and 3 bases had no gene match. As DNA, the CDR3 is TGTGCCAGCAGGGGACTAGGGGCCTACGAGCAGTACTTC. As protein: CASRGLGAYEQYF.

CDR3: CASSKVGLAGSTRETQYF. The CDR3 nucleotides are TGTGCCAGTAGTAAAGTGGGGCTAGCGGGATCTACCAGGGAGACCCAGTACTTC. The genes are TRBV19 and TRBJ2-5, with 9 positions matching TRBD2. Trimming took 4 bases from V and 5 from J; bases not matched to a gene: 17. This CDR3 is 18 amino acids long. Per germline, CDR1 LNHDA and CDR2 SQIVND (reference sequence).

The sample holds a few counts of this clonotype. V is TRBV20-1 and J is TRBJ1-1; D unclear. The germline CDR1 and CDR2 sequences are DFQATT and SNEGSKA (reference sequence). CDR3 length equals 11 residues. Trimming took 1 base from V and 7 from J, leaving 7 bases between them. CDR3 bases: TGCAGTGCTAGAGTTTACCTTGAAGCTTTCTTT. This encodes CSARVYLEAFF.

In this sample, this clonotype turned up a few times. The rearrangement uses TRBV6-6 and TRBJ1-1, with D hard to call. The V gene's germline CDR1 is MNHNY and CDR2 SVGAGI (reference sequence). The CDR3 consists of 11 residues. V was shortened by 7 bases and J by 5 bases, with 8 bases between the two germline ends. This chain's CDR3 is CASNGRTEAFF. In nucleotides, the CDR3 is TGTGCCAGCAACGGACGGACTGAAGCTTTCTTT.

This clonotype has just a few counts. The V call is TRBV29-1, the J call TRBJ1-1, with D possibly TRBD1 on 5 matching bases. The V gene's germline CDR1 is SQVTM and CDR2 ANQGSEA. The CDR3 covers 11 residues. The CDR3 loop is CSARGGPEAFF. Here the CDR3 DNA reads TGCAGTGCACGGGGGGGACCTGAAGCTTTCTTT.

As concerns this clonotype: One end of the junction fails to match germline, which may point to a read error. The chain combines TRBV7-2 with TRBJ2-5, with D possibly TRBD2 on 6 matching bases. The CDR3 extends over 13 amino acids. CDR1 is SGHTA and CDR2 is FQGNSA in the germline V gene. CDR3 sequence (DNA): TGTGCCAGCAGATTAGCGGCGCAAGAGACCCAGTACTTC. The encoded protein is CASRLAAQETQYF.

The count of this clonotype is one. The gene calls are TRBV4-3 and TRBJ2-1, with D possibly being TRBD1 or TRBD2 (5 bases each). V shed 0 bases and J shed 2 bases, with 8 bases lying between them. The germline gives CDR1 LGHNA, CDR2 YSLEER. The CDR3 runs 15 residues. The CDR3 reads CASSQEGEPYNEQFF. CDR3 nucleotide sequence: TGCGCCAGCAGCCAAGAGGGGGAACCCTACAATGAGCAGTTCTTC.

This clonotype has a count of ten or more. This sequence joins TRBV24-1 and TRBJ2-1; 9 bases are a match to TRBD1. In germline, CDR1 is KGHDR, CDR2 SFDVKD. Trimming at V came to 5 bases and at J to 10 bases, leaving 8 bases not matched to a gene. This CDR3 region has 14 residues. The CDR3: CATSVGQGKGEQFF. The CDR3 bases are TGTGCCACCAGTGTGGGACAGGGAAAAGGGGAGCAGTTCTTC.

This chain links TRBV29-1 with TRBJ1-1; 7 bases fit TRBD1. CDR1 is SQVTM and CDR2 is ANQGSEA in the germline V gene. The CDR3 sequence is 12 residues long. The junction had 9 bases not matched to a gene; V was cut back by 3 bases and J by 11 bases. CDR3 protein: CSVDLMDRLAFF. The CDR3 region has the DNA TGCAGCGTTGATCTAATGGACAGGTTGGCTTTCTTT.

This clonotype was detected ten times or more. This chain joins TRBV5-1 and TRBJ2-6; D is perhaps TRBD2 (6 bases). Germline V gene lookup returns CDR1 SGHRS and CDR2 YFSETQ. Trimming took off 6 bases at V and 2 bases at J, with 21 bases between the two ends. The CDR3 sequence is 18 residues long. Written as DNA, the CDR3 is TGCGCCAGCACCCTACGTGGAGTCACGGGGGCTGGGGCCAACGTCCTGACTTTC. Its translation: CASTLRGVTGAGANVLTF.

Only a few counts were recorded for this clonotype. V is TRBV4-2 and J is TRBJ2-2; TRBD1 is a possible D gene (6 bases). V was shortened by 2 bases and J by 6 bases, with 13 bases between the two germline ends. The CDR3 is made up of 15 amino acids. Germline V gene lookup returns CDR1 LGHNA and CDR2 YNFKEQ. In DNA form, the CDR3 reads TGTGCCAGCAGCCAATCTCCAGGGGACGCCGGGGAGCTGTTTTTT. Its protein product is CASSQSPGDAGELFF.

Here the CDR3 reads CASSVGPSDGYTF. DNA for the CDR3: TGTGCCAGCAGCGTAGGACCCAGCGATGGCTACACCTTC. The rearrangement joins TRBV9 to TRBJ1-2; no clear D. The V gene's germline CDR1 is SGDLS and CDR2 YYNGEE. This CDR3 comprises 13 residues. V shed 0 bases and J shed 6 bases, with 9 bases lying between them.

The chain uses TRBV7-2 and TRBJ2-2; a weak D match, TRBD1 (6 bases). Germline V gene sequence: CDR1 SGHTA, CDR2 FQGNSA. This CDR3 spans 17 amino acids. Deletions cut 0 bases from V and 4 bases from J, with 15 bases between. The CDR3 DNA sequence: TGTGCCAGCAGCTTAGCCCCTCTGGGGGCCAGCACCGGGGAGCTGTTTTTT. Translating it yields CASSLAPLGASTGELFF.

The CDR3 bases are TGTGCCATCAGTGAGTCGACCGGACTAGCAAAGACCCAGTACTTC. Its translation: CAISESTGLAKTQYF. The rearrangement uses TRBV10-3 and TRBJ2-5, with 8 bases that match TRBD2. The CDR3 consists of 15 residues. In germline, CDR1 is ENHRY, CDR2 SYGVKD. Losses at the gene ends were 0 bases for V and 6 bases for J; bases not matched to a gene: 6.

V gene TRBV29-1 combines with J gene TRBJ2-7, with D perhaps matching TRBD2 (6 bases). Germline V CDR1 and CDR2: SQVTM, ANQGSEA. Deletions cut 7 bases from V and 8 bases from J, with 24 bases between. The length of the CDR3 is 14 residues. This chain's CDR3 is CSGGGGTSYEQQYF. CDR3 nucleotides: TGCAGCGGTGGAGGTGGGACTTCCTACGAGCAGCAGTACTTC.

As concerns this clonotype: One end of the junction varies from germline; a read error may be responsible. The CDR3 DNA sequence: TGTGCCAACAGCTCAGCGGGGACTTACAATGAGCAGTTCTTC. Its translation is CANSSAGTYNEQFF. The chain combines TRBV7-2 with TRBJ2-1, with 7 bases fitting TRBD2. The CDR3 is 14 residues long. Per the germline V gene, CDR1 is SGHTA and CDR2 is FQGNSA.

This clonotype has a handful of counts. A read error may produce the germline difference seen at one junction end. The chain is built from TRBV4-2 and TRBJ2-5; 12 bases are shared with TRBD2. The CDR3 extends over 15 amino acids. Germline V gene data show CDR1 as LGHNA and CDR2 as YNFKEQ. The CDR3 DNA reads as TGTGCCAGCAGCCAAGATCGGCCTAGCGGGGGGGCCATGTTCTTC. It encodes CASSQDRPSGGAMFF.

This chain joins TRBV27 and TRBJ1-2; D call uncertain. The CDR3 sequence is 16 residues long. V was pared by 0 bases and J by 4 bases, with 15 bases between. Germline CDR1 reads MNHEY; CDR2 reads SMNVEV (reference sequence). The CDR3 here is CASSLSDALRTYGYTF. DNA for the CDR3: TGTGCCAGCAGTTTATCGGACGCCTTAAGGACCTATGGCTACACCTTC.

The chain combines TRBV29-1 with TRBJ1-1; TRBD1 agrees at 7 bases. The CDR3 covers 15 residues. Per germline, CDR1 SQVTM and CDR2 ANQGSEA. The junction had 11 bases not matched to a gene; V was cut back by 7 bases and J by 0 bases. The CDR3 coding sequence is TGCAGCGACGTCAGGGGGGCGATGATGAACACTGAAGCTTTCTTT. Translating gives CSDVRGAMMNTEAFF.

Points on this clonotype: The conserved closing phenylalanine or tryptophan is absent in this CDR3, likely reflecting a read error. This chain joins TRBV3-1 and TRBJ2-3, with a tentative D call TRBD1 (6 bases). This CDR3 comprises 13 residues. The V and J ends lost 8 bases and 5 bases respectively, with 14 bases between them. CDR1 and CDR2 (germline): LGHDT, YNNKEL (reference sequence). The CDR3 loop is CASVDRRGDTQYL. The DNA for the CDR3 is TGTGCCAGCGTCGACAGGAGAGGAGATACGCAGTATCTT.

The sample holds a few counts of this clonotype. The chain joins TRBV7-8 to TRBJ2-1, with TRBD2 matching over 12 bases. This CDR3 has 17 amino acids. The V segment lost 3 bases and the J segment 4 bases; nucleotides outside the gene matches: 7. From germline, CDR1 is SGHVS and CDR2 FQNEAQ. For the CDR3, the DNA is TGTGCCAGCAGCTTCCTGACTAGCGGGGGTCATTACAATGAGCAGTTCTTC. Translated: CASSFLTSGGHYNEQFF.

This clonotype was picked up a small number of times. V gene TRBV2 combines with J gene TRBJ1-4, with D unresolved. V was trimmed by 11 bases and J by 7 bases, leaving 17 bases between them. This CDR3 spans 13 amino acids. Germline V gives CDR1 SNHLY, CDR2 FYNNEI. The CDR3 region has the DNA TGTGCCGGTCAAATAGGGCTGACTGAAAAACTGTTTTTT. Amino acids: CAGQIGLTEKLFF.

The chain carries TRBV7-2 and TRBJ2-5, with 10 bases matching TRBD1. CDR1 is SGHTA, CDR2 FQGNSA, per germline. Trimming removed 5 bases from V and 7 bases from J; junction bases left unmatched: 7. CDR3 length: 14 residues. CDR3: CASSPQWTGGTQYF. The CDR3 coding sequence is TGTGCCAGCAGCCCCCAATGGACAGGGGGGACCCAGTACTTC.

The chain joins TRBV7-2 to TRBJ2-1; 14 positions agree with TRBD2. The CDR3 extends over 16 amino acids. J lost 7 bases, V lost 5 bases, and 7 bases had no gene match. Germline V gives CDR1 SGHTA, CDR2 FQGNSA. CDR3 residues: CASSAQTSGGANEQFF. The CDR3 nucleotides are TGTGCCAGCAGCGCACAGACTAGCGGGGGGGCGAATGAGCAGTTCTTC.

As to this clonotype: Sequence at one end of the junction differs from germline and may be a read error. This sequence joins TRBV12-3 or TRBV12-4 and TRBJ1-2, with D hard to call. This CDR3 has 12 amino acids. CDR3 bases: TGTGCCAGCAGATGGGGATACTATGGCTGCACCTTC. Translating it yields CASRWGYYGCTF.

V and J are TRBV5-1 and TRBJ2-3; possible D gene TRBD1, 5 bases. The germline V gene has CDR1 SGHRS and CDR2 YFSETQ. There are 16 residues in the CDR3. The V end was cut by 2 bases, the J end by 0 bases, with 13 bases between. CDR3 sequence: CASSFTDSSSTDTQYF. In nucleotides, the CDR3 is TGCGCCAGCAGCTTCACTGACAGTTCTAGCACAGATACGCAGTATTTT.

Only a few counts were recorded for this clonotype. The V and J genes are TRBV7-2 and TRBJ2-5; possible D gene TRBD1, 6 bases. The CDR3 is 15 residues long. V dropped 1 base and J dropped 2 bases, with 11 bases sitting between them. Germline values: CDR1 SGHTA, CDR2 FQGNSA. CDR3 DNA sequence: TGTGCCAGCAGCTTAGTTGGACAGCCACAAGAGACCCAGTACTTC. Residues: CASSLVGQPQETQYF.